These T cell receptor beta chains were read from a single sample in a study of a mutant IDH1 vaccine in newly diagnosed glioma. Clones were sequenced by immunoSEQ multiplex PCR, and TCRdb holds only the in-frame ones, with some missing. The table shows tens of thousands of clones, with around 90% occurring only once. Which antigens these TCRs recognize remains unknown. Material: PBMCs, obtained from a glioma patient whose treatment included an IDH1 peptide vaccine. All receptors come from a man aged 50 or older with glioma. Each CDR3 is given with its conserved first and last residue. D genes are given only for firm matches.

CDR3: CATSRDISETSYEQYF; V: TRBV15; J: TRBJ2-7; D: NA
CDR3: CASSWDRDNSPLHF; V: TRBV7-9; J: TRBJ1-6; D: TRBD1
CDR3: CASSVQGSEKLFF; V: TRBV9; J: TRBJ1-4; D: NA
CDR3: CATGPHTRSSSSYEQYF; V: TRBV7-9; J: TRBJ2-7; D: NA
CDR3: CASKKYRAEAFF; V: TRBV28; J: TRBJ1-1; D: NA
CDR3: CASRWDAGQPPGQYF; V: TRBV5-1; J: TRBJ2-7; D: NA
CDR3: CASSEAGKADF; V: TRBV2; J: TRBJ1-4; D: NA
CDR3: CASSRTGYQETQYF; V: TRBV9; J: TRBJ2-5; D: NA
CDR3: CATLRGIEQYF; V: TRBV7-9; J: TRBJ2-7; D: NA
CDR3: CASSPSGEKYNEQFF; V: TRBV9; J: TRBJ2-1; D: NA
CDR3: CAWRRRQGLYEQYF; V: TRBV30; J: TRBJ2-7; D: TRBD1
CDR3: CASSLAMATGELFF; V: TRBV7-2; J: TRBJ2-2; D: NA
CDR3: CSVKDPGQGSGKLFF; V: TRBV29-1; J: TRBJ1-4; D: TRBD1
CDR3: CASSIGLQGRGEQFF; V: TRBV19; J: TRBJ2-1; D: NA
CDR3: CAWSPGDNQPQHF; V: TRBV30; J: TRBJ1-5; D: NA
CDR3: CATRPGSGNTIYF; V: TRBV15; J: TRBJ1-3; D: NA
CDR3: CATSRGGRGSGANVLTF; V: TRBV15; J: TRBJ2-6; D: NA
CDR3: CASSESPAGYTF; V: TRBV6-1; J: TRBJ1-2; D: NA
CDR3: CASSADRLSKQFF; V: TRBV9; J: TRBJ2-1; D: TRBD1
CDR3: CASSLRGGSYNEQFF; V: TRBV7-8; J: TRBJ2-1; D: NA
CDR3: CASSHAPGQGNYEQYF; V: TRBV4-2; J: TRBJ2-7; D: TRBD1
CDR3: CASSVVGNSYNEQFF; V: TRBV10-2; J: TRBJ2-1; D: NA
CDR3: CASTLEKGYYGYTF; V: TRBV2; J: TRBJ1-2; D: NA
CDR3: CASSPEQLTGKDEKLFF; V: TRBV18; J: TRBJ1-4; D: NA
CDR3: CASSLRGWTGLQETQYF; V: TRBV28; J: TRBJ2-5; D: TRBD1